The present T cell receptor (beta chain) was sequenced within a study of neurological immune-mediated disorders. Time point in this sample: longitudinal time-point 1 (baseline). V was trimmed by 1 base and J by 3 bases, leaving 14 bases between them. Germline V gene sequence: CDR1 MGHRA, CDR2 YSYEKL. The CDR3 runs 16 residues. From the 5' RACE reads, TCRdb called clonotypes with MiXCR, one entry per CDR3 protein. Here the sample spans 55,000 to 80,000 distinct CDR3 sequences, approximately 14% being singletons. This TCR was sampled from a female donor with HTLV-1-associated myelopathy (HAM/TSP). The gene calls are TRBV4-1 and TRBJ2-3; D might be TRBD2 (6 bases). The sequenced sample was PBMCs. In DNA form, the CDR3 reads TGCGCCAGCAGCCAAGTCGGTCTAGCGATAACAGATACGCAGTATTTT. This encodes CASSQVGLAITDTQYF.